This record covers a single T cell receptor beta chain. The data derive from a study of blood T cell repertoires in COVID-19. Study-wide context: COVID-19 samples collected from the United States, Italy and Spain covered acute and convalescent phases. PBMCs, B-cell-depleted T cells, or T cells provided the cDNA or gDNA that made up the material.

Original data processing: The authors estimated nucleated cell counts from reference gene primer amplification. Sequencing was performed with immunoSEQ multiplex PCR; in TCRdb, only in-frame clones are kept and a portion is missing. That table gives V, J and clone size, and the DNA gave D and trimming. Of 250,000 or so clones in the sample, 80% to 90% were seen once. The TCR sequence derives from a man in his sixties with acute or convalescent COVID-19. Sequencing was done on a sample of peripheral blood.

CDR3 protein: CSAARGQGETQYF. CDR3 DNA: TGCAGCGCAGCTCGAGGACAAGGAGAGACCCAGTACTTC. V usage is TRBV29-1 and J usage is TRBJ2-5, with a weak D call TRBD1 (5 bases). The CDR3 totals 13 residues. Trimming removed 7 bases from V and 4 bases from J, with 16 bases in between. Germline V gene sequence: CDR1 SQVTM, CDR2 ANQGSEA. Full variable domain (remainder filled in from reference TRBV29-1 and TRBJ2-5): SAVISQKPSRDICQRGTSLTIQCQVDSQVTMMFWYRQQPGQSLTLIATANQGSEATYESGFVIDKFPISRPNLTFSTLTVSNMSPEDSSIYLCSAARGQGETQYFGPGTRLLVL.